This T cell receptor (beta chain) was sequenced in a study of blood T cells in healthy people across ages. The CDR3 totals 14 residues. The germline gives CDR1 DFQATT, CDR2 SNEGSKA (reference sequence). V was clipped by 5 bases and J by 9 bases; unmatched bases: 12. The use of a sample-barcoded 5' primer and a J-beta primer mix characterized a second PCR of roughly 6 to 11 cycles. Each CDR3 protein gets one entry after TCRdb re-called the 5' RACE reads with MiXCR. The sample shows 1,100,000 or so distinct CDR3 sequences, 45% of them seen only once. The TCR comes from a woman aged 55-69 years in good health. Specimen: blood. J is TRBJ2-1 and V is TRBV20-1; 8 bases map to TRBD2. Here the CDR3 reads CSAGALAGIGEQFF. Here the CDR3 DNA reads TGCAGTGCTGGGGCATTAGCGGGAATTGGTGAGCAGTTCTTC.